These 9 T cell receptor beta chains were sequenced from one sample in a study of tumor and adjacent non-tumor tissue in lung cancer. This sample's RNA came from whole unsorted tissue. The normal lung tissue was taken more than 3 cm from the tumor edge. The library came from three nested PCR rounds adapted from ARM-PCR protocols. In TCRdb, the multiplex PCR reads were re-called with MiXCR into one record per CDR3 protein. The profile shows 75,000 to 80,000 distinct CDR3 sequences, over 60% of them singletons. The sample taken for sequencing was distant non-tumor lung tissue. These receptors originate from a man in his 70s with non-small cell lung cancer.

The sample holds a few counts of this clonotype. This chain joins TRBV25-1 and TRBJ1-4; a possible D gene is TRBD1 (5 bases). The CDR3 runs to 17 residues. Germline CDR1 MGHDK, CDR2 SYGVNS. The V end lost 3 bases, the J end lost 0 bases, and 14 bases lay between the germline ends. CDR3: CASSDGRGFSTNEKLFF. CDR3 nucleotides: TGTGCCAGCAGTGACGGCCGGGGGTTTTCAACTAATGAAAAACTGTTTTTT.

For this clonotype: No conserved phenylalanine or tryptophan is present at the end of the CDR3, so a read error is the likely explanation. The V call is TRBV5-1, the J call TRBJ2-3; perhaps TRBD2 as D (5 bases). Germline V gives CDR1 SGHRS, CDR2 YFSETQ. This CDR3 has 13 amino acids. CDR3 sequence: CTSSLIPGDTQYS. CDR3 DNA sequence: TGCACCAGCAGCTTGATCCCGGGGGATACGCAGTATTCT.

The genes are TRBV5-1 and TRBJ2-7; 15 nucleotides align to TRBD2. CDR3 length: 18 amino acids. Germline trimming cut 4 bases from V and 0 bases from J; bases unmatched to any gene: 8. Germline V gene data show CDR1 as SGHRS and CDR2 as YFSETQ. CDR3: CASSLGLAGGIPSYEQYF. The CDR3 DNA follows: TGCGCCAGCAGCCTGGGACTAGCGGGAGGCATACCCTCCTACGAGCAGTACTTC. Drawing the rest from reference TRBV5-1 and TRBJ2-7, the complete variable domain is KAGVTQTPRYLIKTRGQQVTLSCSPISGHRSVSWYQQTPGQGLQFLFEYFSETQRNKGNFPGRFSGRQFSNSRSEMNVSTLELGDSALYLCASSLGLAGGIPSYEQYFGPGTRLTVT.

The chain joins TRBV5-5 to TRBJ1-1; 11 bases match TRBD1. The germline V gene encodes CDR1 SGHKS and CDR2 YYEKEE (reference sequence). V was pared by 6 bases and J by 5 bases, with 18 bases of the junction left unmatched. The CDR3 totals 18 residues. The CDR3 nucleotides are TGTGCCAGCAATTGCAAGCCGGGACAGGGGGAGGGTATGACTGAAGCTTTCTTT. The encoded protein is CASNCKPGQGEGMTEAFF.

This clonotype was counted only a few times. Mismatch with germline at one junction end may stem from a read error. The chain has TRBV20-1 and TRBJ2-7; the D is unclear. The CDR3 is 15 amino acids. Germline V gene data show CDR1 as DFQATT and CDR2 as SNEGSKA (reference sequence). CDR3 in amino acids: CSVREVLAGTYEQYF. As DNA, the CDR3 is TGCAGTGTTAGAGAAGTATTAGCTGGGACCTACGAGCAGTACTTC.

This chain joins TRBV20-1 and TRBJ2-7, with 12 positions matching TRBD2. The V and J ends lost 7 bases and 7 bases, in that order; junction bases with no gene match: 14. Germline V CDR1 and CDR2: DFQATT, SNEGSKA (reference sequence). This CDR3 has 15 residues. The CDR3 coding sequence is TGCAGTGTTACAGAAGGACTAGCGGGGACATATGAGCAGTACTTC. It translates to CSVTEGLAGTYEQYF.

In its sample, this clonotype was seen many times. DNA for the CDR3: TGTGCCAGCTACACCGGGACTAGCGGGAAGAATGAGCAGTTCTTC. Its translation is CASYTGTSGKNEQFF. The V gene is TRBV6-2 or TRBV6-3, the J gene TRBJ2-1; 13 nucleotides match TRBD2. Germline V gene sequence: CDR1 MNHEY, CDR2 SVGEGT. CDR3 size: 15 residues. V shed 8 bases, J shed 7 bases, and the junction held 8 bases outside the gene matches.

With respect to this clonotype: This clone may be a read error of a much larger clone one base away. The chain recombines TRBV13 with TRBJ2-7; a weak D match, TRBD1 (5 bases). V gave up 0 bases and J gave up 5 bases, with 8 bases separating them. CDR1 is PRHDT, CDR2 FYEKMQ, per germline (reference sequence). The CDR3 is made up of 13 amino acids. In nucleotides, the CDR3 is TGTGCCAGCAGCTTAGGGCAGGGCAACGAGCAGTACTTC. This encodes CASSLGQGNEQYF.

Comments on this clonotype: A much larger clonotype is one base distant, so this may be a read error. V usage is TRBV6-4 and J usage is TRBJ2-3; possible D gene TRBD2, 6 bases. CDR3 length: 15 residues. Trimming pared 3 bases from V and 3 bases from J, leaving 13 bases between. Germline CDR1 and CDR2: MRHNA and SNTAGT. CDR3 bases: TGTGCCAGCAGTGAACGGGGGAGTGAGACAGATACGCAGTATTTT. Protein product: CASSERGSETDTQYF.